This TCR beta chain is from a study of shared clonotypes between healthy human individuals. Data came from immunoSEQ multiplex PCR; TCRdb stores just in-frame clones and leaves some out. The sample has 2,100,000 or so clones; about 94% are singletons. V lost 5 bases, J lost 3 bases, and 9 bases stayed unmatched. Germline V gives CDR1 SGHTA, CDR2 FQGNSA. The CDR3 runs 16 residues. Source material: naive CD4+ T cells sorted from blood. Subset meaning: CD45RA+ positively selected. The V call is TRBV7-2, the J call TRBJ2-1; 8 positions agree with TRBD1. The receptor was isolated from a man aged 18-30 years in good health. CDR3 sequence (DNA): TGTGCCAGCAGCCTCCAGGGGGCCGAAAACTACAATGAGCAGTTCTTC. It codes for CASSLQGAENYNEQFF.